The sequence of this T cell receptor beta chain was determined in a study of cytomegalovirus exposure and HLA in healthy donors. This CDR3 is 17 amino acids long. PCR primers comprised 60 Vbeta and 13 Jbeta primers. The repertoire was sequenced with immunoSEQ multiplex PCR; TCRdb's copy has only in-frame clones and lacks some. In total, the table holds some 110,000 clones. In the case of this clone: Its antigen is as yet unknown.

Whole-study findings and limits: Among TCR beta chains, those listed as cytomegalovirus-associated numbered over 150. Among donors in an Asian-associated ancestry cluster, a later analysis reportedly found fewer N-insertions than the roughly 610-donor mean. In vitro confirmation showed three CMV-associated chains to be CMV antigen specific.

The receptor comes from a man aged 35 to 55 in good health and CMV-seronegative. Sequences were obtained from PBMCs. The J gene is TRBJ2-1, the V gene TRBV21-1; the table's D call of TRBD1 was not tested on the DNA. TRBV21-1 is an annotated pseudogene. The CDR3 reads CASSKGFQGRRGNEQFF. The CDR3 nucleotides read TGTGCCAGCAGCAAAGGATTTCAGGGGCGACGAGGGAATGAGCAGTTCTTC.